The 10 T cell receptor beta chains presented below share a single source sample, sequenced in a study of T cells in Graves' hyperthyroidism and ophthalmopathy. TCR beta CDR3 regions were amplified from RNA. The study used the HTBI primer set for a first-round RT-PCR of the TCR CDR3. MiXCR was run by TCRdb on the multiplex PCR reads, yielding one entry per CDR3 protein. The sample shows hundreds of thousands of distinct CDR3 sequences, 14% to 15% of them seen only once. Material: blood. The origin of the receptors is a woman aged 25-40 years with Graves' hyperthyroidism.

This clonotype was recorded many times. The genes are TRBV7-2 and TRBJ1-1; D call uncertain. This CDR3 has 16 residues. The V end lost 1 base, the J end lost 0 bases, and 12 bases lay between the germline ends. The germline V gene has CDR1 SGHTA and CDR2 FQGNSA. The chain's CDR3 is CASSLGAVTMNTEAFF. CDR3 DNA: TGTGCCAGCAGCTTAGGGGCAGTTACCATGAACACTGAAGCTTTCTTT.

The rearrangement joins TRBV27 to TRBJ1-1; D call uncertain. The CDR3 spans 13 residues. The V gene's germline CDR1 is MNHEY and CDR2 SMNVEV (reference sequence). Trimming removed 3 bases at V and 5 bases at J, with 10 bases between. The CDR3 coding sequence is TGTGCCAGCAGTTTTCAGGAAAGGACTGAAGCTTTCTTT. Translated, it gives CASSFQERTEAFF.

The rearrangement links TRBV6-5 to TRBJ2-3; no clear D. The germline gives CDR1 MNHEY, CDR2 SVGAGI. V lost 2 bases and J lost 2, with 8 bases in between. The CDR3 contains 14 residues. The CDR3 DNA sequence: TGTGCCAGCAGTTACGTCGTCAACACAGATACGCAGTATTTT. It translates to CASSYVVNTDTQYF.

The table lists this clonotype with many counts. This sequence joins TRBV9 and TRBJ2-1; 13 nucleotides match TRBD2. CDR3 length: 14 residues. CDR1 and CDR2 from the germline V gene are SGDLS and YYNGEE. V lost 3 bases, J lost 9 bases, and 3 bases stayed unmatched. The CDR3 DNA follows: TGTGCCAGCAGCGCGGGACTAGCGGGAATTGAGCAGTTCTTC. Its translation is CASSAGLAGIEQFF.

In this sample, this clonotype turned up many times. The J gene is TRBJ2-7, the V gene TRBV20-1; no clear D. Looked up from germline, CDR1 is DFQATT and CDR2 is SNEGSKA (reference sequence). CDR3 size: 14 residues. Trimming took 1 base from V and 4 from J, leaving 14 bases between them. The CDR3 DNA follows: TGCAGTGCTAGAGCTTCTTGGCATAATTACGAGCAGTACTTC. Its translation is CSARASWHNYEQYF.

This clonotype has just a few counts. Being one base from a much bigger clone, this may be a read error. The chain combines TRBV7-6 with TRBJ1-1, with D uncertain. The CDR3 is 19 residues long. Between the trimmed V and J ends, which lost 1 base and 1 base, there was a span of 22 bases. Germline V CDR1 and CDR2: SGHVS, FNYEAQ. For the CDR3, the DNA is TGTGCCAGCAGCTTAGTCGACACCTACGCACTAACCGCGAACACTGAAGCTTTCTTT. Translated, it gives CASSLVDTYALTANTEAFF. The whole variable domain, filled in from reference TRBV7-6 and TRBJ1-1, reads GAGVSQSPRYKVTKRGQDVALRCDPISGHVSLYWYRQALGQGPEFLTYFNYEAQQDKSGLPNDRFSAERPEGSISTLTIQRTEQRDSAMYRCASSLVDTYALTANTEAFFGQGTRLTVV.

There are many counts of this clonotype. The chain has TRBV2 and TRBJ1-2, with 10 nucleotides matching TRBD1. Losses at the gene ends were 5 bases for V and 4 bases for J; bases not matched to a gene: 1. The CDR3 covers 13 residues. Germline CDR1 SNHLY, CDR2 FYNNEI. CDR3 residues: CASSRTGGYGYTF. The CDR3 DNA sequence: TGTGCCAGCAGTCGGACAGGGGGCTATGGCTACACCTTC.

The chain recombines TRBV5-1 with TRBJ2-7; 8 nucleotides align to TRBD2. V was clipped by 0 bases and J by 7 bases; unmatched bases: 9. Germline V gene sequence: CDR1 SGHRS, CDR2 YFSETQ. This CDR3 is built from 15 residues. The CDR3 loop is CASSLGSQTSEEQYF. DNA of the CDR3: TGCGCCAGCAGCTTGGGATCGCAGACTAGCGAAGAGCAGTACTTC.

A few counts support this clonotype. The gene calls are TRBV6-2 or TRBV6-3 and TRBJ2-3, with D perhaps TRBD2 (5 bases). The germline V gene encodes CDR1 MNHEY and CDR2 SVGEGT. This CDR3 is 14 amino acids long. Deletions cut 0 bases from V and 5 bases from J, with 9 bases between. The CDR3 loop is CASSYSSVEDTQYF. CDR3 nucleotide sequence: TGTGCCAGCAGTTACTCTAGCGTGGAAGATACGCAGTATTTT.

The V gene is TRBV29-1, the J gene TRBJ2-4; D possibly corresponds to TRBD1 (5 bases). The CDR3 sequence is 13 residues long. Germline loops: CDR1 SQVTM, CDR2 ANQGSEA. The V end was cut by 1 base, the J end by 7 bases, with 11 bases between. The CDR3 loop is CSVEGQGGNIQYF. The CDR3 DNA is TGCAGCGTTGAAGGCCAGGGTGGGAACATTCAGTACTTC.